A single sample is the source of the 17 T cell receptor beta chains below, sequenced in a study of blood T cell repertoires in COVID-19. Clones were read by immunoSEQ multiplex PCR, and TCRdb kept only the in-frame ones, dropping some. Counted here are 150,000 to 200,000 clones, roughly 80% occurring once; the ten biggest clones make up 2.8%. Sequenced material: peripheral blood. The receptors stem from a man aged 65-85 years with acute or convalescent COVID-19.

The J gene is TRBJ1-6, the V gene TRBV5-1; possible D gene TRBD1, 6 bases. Looked up from germline, CDR1 is SGHRS and CDR2 is YFSETQ. The CDR3 is 14 amino acids. The V end was cut by 0 bases, the J end by 11 bases, with 12 bases between. The CDR3 bases are TGCGCCAGCAGCTTGGCCGGGGGGGGCACACCCCTCCACTTT. Translating it yields CASSLAGGGTPLHF.

The genes are TRBV19 and TRBJ2-3; 11 bases align to TRBD2. The junction had 4 bases not matched to a gene; V was cut back by 3 bases and J by 2 bases. This CDR3 spans 16 amino acids. CDR1 LNHDA and CDR2 SQIVND come from the germline V gene (reference sequence). CDR3: CASSMLAGGHTDTQYF. For the CDR3, the DNA is TGTGCCAGTAGTATGCTAGCGGGGGGCCACACAGATACGCAGTATTTT. The variable domain in full, completed from reference TRBV19 and TRBJ2-3, reads DGGITQSPKYLFRKEGQNVTLSCEQNLNHDAMYWYRQDPGQGLRLIYYSQIVNDFQKGDIAEGYSVSREKKESFPLTVTSAQKNPTAFYLCASSMLAGGHTDTQYFGPGTRLTVL.

The chain has TRBV19 and TRBJ1-3, with D maybe TRBD1 (5 bases). The germline V and J ends were trimmed by 5 bases and 10 bases, with 33 bases remaining between them. Germline values: CDR1 LNHDA, CDR2 SQIVND (reference sequence). The CDR3 has 19 residues. CDR3 in amino acids: CASSPGTFSGNTISETIYF. In DNA, the CDR3 is TGTGCCAGTAGTCCCGGGACTTTTTCTGGAAACACCATATCGGAAACCATATATTTT.

This clone was picked up one time. This chain joins TRBV4-1 and TRBJ2-5; 8 bases map to TRBD1. CDR1 MGHRA and CDR2 YSYEKL come from the germline V gene. V lost 3 bases to trimming and J lost 0 bases; unmatched junction nucleotides: 15. The CDR3 covers 19 residues. In nucleotides, the CDR3 is TGCGCCAGCAGCCATTACTCCGGGACAGGAGACTCGTACCAAGAGACCCAGTACTTC. This encodes CASSHYSGTGDSYQETQYF.

V usage is TRBV5-1 and J usage is TRBJ2-5, with 7 bases fitting TRBD1. The CDR3 has 16 residues. Losses at the gene ends were 4 bases for V and 2 bases for J; bases not matched to a gene: 11. Germline V gives CDR1 SGHRS, CDR2 YFSETQ. The CDR3 loop is CASSPSITGVQETQYF. In DNA form, the CDR3 reads TGCGCCAGCAGCCCGAGCATTACAGGGGTACAAGAGACCCAGTACTTC.

The V call is TRBV4-3, the J call TRBJ2-1; a possible D gene is TRBD1 (6 bases). Germline V gives CDR1 LGHNA, CDR2 YSLEER. Trimming removed 4 bases from V and 12 bases from J, with 16 bases in between. The CDR3 length is 13 residues. CDR3 DNA sequence: TGCGCCAGCAGCCCAGGTGGGGGCTCGGTGCAGTTCTTC. Its translation is CASSPGGGSVQFF.

The rearrangement uses TRBV7-3 and TRBJ2-7; 9 bases are a match to TRBD1. V shed 2 bases and J 7 bases; nucleotides not matched to a gene: 6. In germline, CDR1 is SGHTA, CDR2 FQGTGA. The CDR3 covers 14 residues. The chain's CDR3 is CASSLGDREGEQYF. CDR3 sequence (DNA): TGTGCCAGCAGCTTAGGGGACAGGGAAGGAGAGCAGTACTTC.

This chain connects TRBV24-1 to TRBJ2-5; TRBD2 is a possible D gene (5 bases). Trimming removed 3 bases from V and 5 bases from J, with 18 bases in between. Looked up from germline, CDR1 is KGHDR and CDR2 is SFDVKD. The CDR3 loop spans 16 amino acids. In DNA, the CDR3 is TGTGCCACCAGTGATGGTCGGGGTAATTTCGCCGAGACCCAGTACTTC. Translating gives CATSDGRGNFAETQYF.

This clone was found once. The chain recombines TRBV5-1 with TRBJ2-5; TRBD2 aligns across 7 bases. J lost 2 bases, V lost 3 bases, and 4 bases had no gene match. Germline V gene sequence: CDR1 SGHRS, CDR2 YFSETQ. The CDR3 has 14 residues. This CDR3 is CASSSGLGQETQYF. The CDR3 DNA sequence: TGCGCCAGCAGCTCAGGACTAGGACAAGAGACCCAGTACTTC.

This sequence joins TRBV5-1 and TRBJ2-3, with a possible D match to TRBD2 (5 bases). The CDR3 contains 14 residues. Between the trimmed V and J ends, which lost 7 bases and 3 bases, there was a span of 15 bases. Germline V gene data show CDR1 as SGHRS and CDR2 as YFSETQ. CDR3 amino acids: CASRAGRITDTQYF. Written as DNA, the CDR3 is TGCGCCAGCCGCGCGGGCAGGATAACAGATACGCAGTATTTT.

The gene calls are TRBV5-1 and TRBJ1-1, with 8 positions matching TRBD1. Germline CDR1 reads SGHRS; CDR2 reads YFSETQ. Unmatched junction bases numbered 7, after V lost 0 bases and J lost 6 bases. CDR3 length: 15 residues. CDR3 in amino acids: CASSLGTGQTAEAFF. The CDR3 nucleotides are TGCGCCAGCAGCTTGGGGACAGGGCAGACCGCTGAAGCTTTCTTT. Variable domain in full (rest from reference TRBV5-1 and TRBJ1-1): KAGVTQTPRYLIKTRGQQVTLSCSPISGHRSVSWYQQTPGQGLQFLFEYFSETQRNKGNFPGRFSGRQFSNSRSEMNVSTLELGDSALYLCASSLGTGQTAEAFFGQGTRLTVV.

This clone was recorded a few times. The CDR3 sequence is CASSEEAGVINEQFF. The CDR3 DNA reads as TGTGCCAGCAGTGAGGAAGCGGGAGTTATCAATGAGCAGTTCTTC. The gene calls are TRBV2 and TRBJ2-1; 8 positions match TRBD2. CDR1 and CDR2 from the germline V gene are SNHLY and FYNNEI. The V segment lost 3 bases and the J segment 6 bases; nucleotides outside the gene matches: 7. The CDR3 runs to 15 residues.

This clone was seen a few times. The genes are TRBV6-2 or TRBV6-3 and TRBJ2-3, with TRBD2 matching over 16 bases. There are 16 residues in the CDR3. Germline V lookup: CDR1 MNHEY, CDR2 SVGEGT. The ends lost 2 bases at V and 7 bases at J; junction bases unmatched: 3. In DNA form, the CDR3 reads TGTGCCAGCAGTTACCAGGGACTAGCGGGGGGGCATACGCAGTATTTT. Its translation: CASSYQGLAGGHTQYF.

J is TRBJ1-2 and V is TRBV11-2; 12 bases align to TRBD1. With 3 bases clipped from V and 7 bases from J, the junction kept 6 bases outside the gene matches. The germline V gene has CDR1 SGHAT and CDR2 FQNNGV. This CDR3 contains 15 residues. The CDR3, as DNA: TGTGCCAGCAGCTTGGGACAGGGGGCGCGGGGTGGCTACACCTTC. It codes for CASSLGQGARGGYTF.

The chain joins TRBV15 to TRBJ2-7; D call uncertain. Looked up from germline, CDR1 is LNHNV and CDR2 is YYDKDF (reference sequence). With 3 bases removed from V and 1 base from J, the gap between germline ends came to 13 bases. This CDR3 contains 15 residues. This CDR3 is CATSSTRMISYEQYF. CDR3 nucleotide sequence: TGTGCCACCAGCAGTACAAGAATGATTTCCTACGAGCAGTACTTC. The full variable domain, with the rest looked up from reference TRBV15 and TRBJ2-7, is DAMVIQNPRYQVTQFGKPVTLSCSQTLNHNVMYWYQQKSSQAPKLLFHYYDKDFNNEADTPDNFQSRRPNTSFCFLDIRSPGLGDTAMYLCATSSTRMISYEQYFGPGTRLTVT.

The chain employs TRBV19 and TRBJ1-6; D might be TRBD1 (6 bases). The CDR3 length is 13 residues. V lost 5 bases and J 11 bases, leaving 13 bases between the germline ends. Looked up from germline, CDR1 is LNHDA and CDR2 is SQIVND (reference sequence). The CDR3 loop is CASSPRQDTPLHF. The CDR3 nucleotides read TGTGCCAGTAGTCCAAGACAGGATACACCCCTCCACTTT.

The V and J genes are TRBV5-1 and TRBJ1-3; D not certain. CDR1 and CDR2 (germline): SGHRS, YFSETQ. The CDR3 length is 15 residues. V gave up 4 bases and J gave up 2 bases, with 13 bases separating them. The CDR3 DNA reads TGCGCCAGCAGCCCCTACGGTAGTCCTGGAAACACCATATATTTT. Its translation: CASSPYGSPGNTIYF.